What follows describes a single T cell receptor (beta chain). TCRdb's copy holds only in-frame clones and misses some; the assay was immunoSEQ multiplex PCR. The sample carries about 80,000 clones, around 93% recorded once. This entry comes from a study of T cell changes during pregnancy in multiple sclerosis. The CDR3 consists of 17 residues. The germline V and J ends were trimmed by 6 bases and 0 bases, with 18 bases remaining between them. Germline V lookup: CDR1 SGHDN, CDR2 FVKESK. This receptor was identified in a female donor in good health, enrolled as a control in a pregnancy study. The chain uses TRBV14 and TRBJ1-5; D gene unclear. The sequencing here drew on peripheral blood, taken after pregnancy. Written as DNA, the CDR3 is TGTGCCAGCAGAGCCAAGAGGACTAGGTATAGCAATCAGCCCCAGCATTTT. This encodes CASRAKRTRYSNQPQHF.